One and the same sample provided the 12 T cell receptor beta chains below, sequenced in a study of blood T cell repertoires in COVID-19. Sequenced by immunoSEQ multiplex PCR; TCRdb stores in-frame clones only, minus some. Of approximately 470,000 clones in the sample, around 90% were seen once. Sequenced sample: PBMCs or T cells enriched from blood (not recorded which). These receptors were collected from a woman aged 18-29 years who had recovered from COVID-19.

CDR3 region: CASSDSTGGATDTQYF. CDR3 in DNA: TGTGCCAGCAGTGACTCAACCGGGGGGGCAACAGATACGCAGTATTTT. This chain uses TRBV6-4 with TRBJ2-3; 8 bases align to TRBD2. Germline loops: CDR1 MRHNA, CDR2 SNTAGT. The ends lost 0 bases at V and 3 bases at J; junction bases unmatched: 5. The CDR3 is 16 amino acids.

The genes are TRBV5-1 and TRBJ1-6; D is unclear. In germline, CDR1 is SGHRS, CDR2 YFSETQ. V gave up 3 bases and J gave up 17 bases, with 12 bases separating them. The CDR3 is 11 amino acids. The CDR3 coding sequence is TGCGCCAGCAGCTCGTCCTTCCGGTTCCACTTT. Protein product: CASSSSFRFHF.

This clone occurred once. This rearrangement joins TRBV7-6 to TRBJ1-6, with TRBD1 matching over 10 bases. Germline V gives CDR1 SGHVS, CDR2 FNYEAQ. Germline trimming cut 5 bases from V and 7 bases from J; bases unmatched to any gene: 5. The CDR3 spans 15 residues. This chain's CDR3 is CASSLGQGGNSPLHF. The CDR3 DNA follows: TGTGCCAGCAGCCTCGGACAGGGGGGGAATTCACCCCTCCACTTT.

The V and J genes are TRBV6-1 and TRBJ2-7, with 8 nucleotides matching TRBD1. The CDR3 has 16 amino acids. Unmatched junction bases numbered 8, after V lost 4 bases and J lost 0 bases. Germline CDR1 reads MNHNS; CDR2 reads SASEGT. The CDR3 loop reads CASSVRPGGSSYEQYF. Here the CDR3 DNA reads TGTGCCAGCAGTGTCCGACCAGGGGGCAGCTCCTACGAGCAGTACTTC.

The V and J genes are TRBV5-1 and TRBJ1-3; no clear D. The germline V and J ends were trimmed by 2 bases and 0 bases, with 12 bases remaining between them. Germline CDR1 and CDR2: SGHRS and YFSETQ. The CDR3 extends over 16 amino acids. CDR3 nucleotides: TGCGCCAGCAGCTTTGGGGAGCCGAGCTCTGGAAACACCATATATTTT. Translated: CASSFGEPSSGNTIYF.

The V call is TRBV2, the J call TRBJ2-2; 7 bases match TRBD2. The CDR3 consists of 13 residues. J was trimmed by 7 bases and V by 1 base; bases with no gene match: 0. Germline CDR1 reads SNHLY; CDR2 reads FYNNEI. The CDR3 sequence is CASSEERGGELFF. DNA for the CDR3: TGTGCCAGCAGTGAAGAGCGGGGCGGGGAGCTGTTTTTT. Combining the CDR3 with reference TRBV2 and TRBJ2-2 gives the whole variable domain EPEVTQTPSHQVTQMGQEVILRCVPISNHLYFYWYRQILGQKVEFLVSFYNNEISEKSEIFDDQFSVERPDGSNFTLKIRSTKLEDSAMYFCASSEERGGELFFGEGSRLTVL.

The V call is TRBV6-6, the J call TRBJ1-2; 10 bases are a match to TRBD1. Germline lookup yields CDR1 MNHNY and CDR2 SVGAGI (reference sequence). V dropped 6 bases and J dropped 2; count of bases not matched to a gene: 12. The CDR3 is 17 amino acids. The CDR3 sequence: CASSRTGQGISNYGYTF. The CDR3 nucleotides are TGTGCCAGCAGCCGAACGGGACAGGGGATCTCGAACTATGGCTACACCTTC.

This chain uses TRBV6-5 with TRBJ1-2, with D tentatively TRBD1 (5 bases). The germline V gene has CDR1 MNHEY and CDR2 SVGAGI. V dropped 5 bases and J dropped 4 bases, with 14 bases sitting between them. This CDR3 is 14 amino acids long. CDR3 DNA: TGTGCCAGCAGTAATAGGGGTCGCGGCTATGGCTACACCTTC. Its protein product is CASSNRGRGYGYTF.

The chain carries TRBV30 and TRBJ1-1; the match to TRBD1 covers 12 bases. From germline, CDR1 is GTSNPN and CDR2 SVGIG (reference sequence). V was pared by 6 bases and J by 7 bases, with 9 bases of the junction left unmatched. The CDR3 loop spans 14 amino acids. The DNA for the CDR3 is TGTGCCTGCGACCGGGACAGGGGGCCTGGTGAAGCTTTCTTT. Translating it yields CACDRDRGPGEAFF.

CDR3 amino acids: CASSQRENQPQHF. For the CDR3, the DNA is TGTGCCAGCAGTCAGCGGGAGAATCAGCCCCAGCATTTT. The chain is built from TRBV12-3 or TRBV12-4 and TRBJ1-5; D unresolved. V gave up 5 bases and J gave up 4 bases, with 9 bases separating them. The CDR3 length is 13 residues.

V and J are TRBV29-1 and TRBJ1-1; 7 bases agree with TRBD1. Trimming removed 7 bases from V and 7 bases from J; junction bases left unmatched: 9. The CDR3 totals 12 residues. Per the germline V gene, CDR1 is SQVTM and CDR2 is ANQGSEA. As DNA, the CDR3 is TGCAGCGCAAGTGAGGGGGCGGGTGAAGCTTTCTTT. This sequence encodes CSASEGAGEAFF.

V gene TRBV5-1 combines with J gene TRBJ1-1, with TRBD1 as a possible D gene (5 bases). Trimming shortened V by 4 bases and J by 3 bases, and 7 bases separated the two germline ends. Germline CDR1 reads SGHRS; CDR2 reads YFSETQ. The CDR3 is 12 residues long. Written as DNA, the CDR3 is TGCGCCAGCAGCCGGGGGGACACTGAAGCTTTCTTT. Protein product: CASSRGDTEAFF. Supplemented by reference TRBV5-1 and TRBJ1-1, the full variable domain reads KAGVTQTPRYLIKTRGQQVTLSCSPISGHRSVSWYQQTPGQGLQFLFEYFSETQRNKGNFPGRFSGRQFSNSRSEMNVSTLELGDSALYLCASSRGDTEAFFGQGTRLTVV.